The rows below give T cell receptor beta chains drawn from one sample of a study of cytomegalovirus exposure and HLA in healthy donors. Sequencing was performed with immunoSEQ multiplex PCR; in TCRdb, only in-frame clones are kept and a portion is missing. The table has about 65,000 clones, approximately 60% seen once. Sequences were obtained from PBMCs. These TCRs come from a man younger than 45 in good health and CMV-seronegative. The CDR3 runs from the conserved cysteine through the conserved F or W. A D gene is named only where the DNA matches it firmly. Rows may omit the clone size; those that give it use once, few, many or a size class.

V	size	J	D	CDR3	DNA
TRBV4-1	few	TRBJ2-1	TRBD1	CASSQETPPGQGNEQFF	TGCGCCAGCAGCCAAGAGACGCCCCCGGGACAGGGCAATGAGCAGTTCTTC
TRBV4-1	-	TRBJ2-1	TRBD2	CASSQDRAGGLVYNEQFF	TGCGCCAGCAGCCAAGATAGGGCGGGGGGGCTAGTCTACAATGAGCAGTTCTTC
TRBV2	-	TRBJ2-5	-	CASSDDAGAQETQYF	TGTGCCAGCAGTGATGACGCGGGGGCCCAAGAGACCCAGTACTTC
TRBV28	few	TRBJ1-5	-	CASQRGGHQPQHF	TGTGCCAGCCAAAGGGGGGGGCACCAGCCCCAGCATTTT
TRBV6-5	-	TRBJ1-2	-	CASGGQYYGYTF	TGTGCCAGCGGCGGGCAGTACTATGGCTACACCTTC
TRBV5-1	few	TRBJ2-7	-	CASSLGESSYEQYF	TGCGCCAGCAGCTTGGGGGAGAGCTCCTACGAGCAGTACTTC
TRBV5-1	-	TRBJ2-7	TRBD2	CASSLRGDEQYF	TGCGCCAGCAGCTTGCGGGGGGACGAGCAGTACTTC
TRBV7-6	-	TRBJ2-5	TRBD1	CASSSQPPTGGGYQETQYF	TGTGCCAGCAGCTCCCAGCCGCCAACAGGGGGTGGGTACCAAGAGACCCAGTACTTC
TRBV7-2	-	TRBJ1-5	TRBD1	CASSLRGQINQPQHF	TGTGCCAGCAGCTTACGGGGACAGATCAATCAGCCCCAGCATTTT
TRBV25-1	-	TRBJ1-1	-	CASGRGGRTEAFF	TGTGCCAGCGGAAGGGGGGGGAGAACTGAAGCTTTCTTT
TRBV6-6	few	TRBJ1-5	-	CASSYSEGNQPQHF	TGTGCCAGCAGTTACTCGGAGGGGAACCAGCCCCAGCATTTT
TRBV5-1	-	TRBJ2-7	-	CASRSWTKSYEQYF	TGCGCCAGCCGCTCTTGGACAAAGAGCTACGAGCAGTACTTC
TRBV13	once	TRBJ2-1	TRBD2	CASTHWREPYNEQFF	TGTGCCAGCACCCATTGGCGGGAGCCCTACAATGAGCAGTTCTTC
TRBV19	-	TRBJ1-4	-	CASSQTGTGYEKLFF	TGTGCCAGTAGTCAAACAGGGACGGGATATGAAAAACTGTTTTTT
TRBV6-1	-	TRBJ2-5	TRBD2	CASRAGGETQYF	TGTGCCAGCAGAGCGGGGGGAGAGACCCAGTACTTC
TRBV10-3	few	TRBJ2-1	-	CAISELTEQFF	TGTGCCATCAGTGAGTTGACAGAGCAGTTCTTC
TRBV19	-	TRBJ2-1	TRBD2	CASSTGTSYNEQFF	TGTGCCAGTAGTACCGGGACTAGTTACAATGAGCAGTTCTTC
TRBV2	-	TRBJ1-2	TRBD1	CASSVTGGWDGYTF	TGTGCCAGCAGTGTGACAGGGGGCTGGGACGGCTACACCTTC
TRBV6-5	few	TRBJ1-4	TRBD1	CASSSGGAANEKLFF	TGTGCCAGCAGCTCAGGGGGCGCGGCTAACGAAAAACTGTTTTTT
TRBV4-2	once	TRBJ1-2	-	CASSQDLGQGYGYTF	TGTGCCAGCAGCCAAGATCTCGGGCAGGGCTATGGCTACACCTTC
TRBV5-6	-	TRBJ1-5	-	CASSLPGSGQPQHF	TGTGCCAGCAGCCTTCCAGGGTCCGGTCAGCCCCAGCATTTT
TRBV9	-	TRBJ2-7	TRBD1	CASSGKTGDYEQYF	TGTGCCAGCAGCGGAAAAACAGGGGACTACGAGCAGTACTTC
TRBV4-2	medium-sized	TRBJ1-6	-	CASSQNGGESGGSPLHF	TGTGCCAGCAGCCAAAATGGGGGGGAATCAGGAGGTTCACCCCTCCACTTT
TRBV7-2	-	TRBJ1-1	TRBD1	CASSFQDRVRYTEAFF	TGTGCCAGCAGCTTCCAAGACAGGGTGAGGTACACTGAAGCTTTCTTT
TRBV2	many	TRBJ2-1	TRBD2	CASRASGGIIEQFF	TGTGCCAGCAGGGCCAGCGGGGGTATCATTGAGCAGTTCTTC
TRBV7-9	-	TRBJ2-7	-	CASSTYARKEQYF	TGTGCCAGCAGCACCTACGCCAGGAAAGAGCAGTACTTC
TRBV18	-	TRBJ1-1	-	CASSTLPQGSAEAFF	TGTGCCAGCTCAACCCTACCCCAGGGAAGCGCTGAAGCTTTCTTT
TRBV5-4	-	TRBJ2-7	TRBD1	CASSTPQGALYEQYF	TGTGCCAGCAGCACGCCACAGGGGGCGCTCTACGAGCAGTACTTC
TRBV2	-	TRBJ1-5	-	CASSRTGLGNQPQHF	TGTGCCAGCAGTCGTACAGGGTTGGGCAATCAGCCCCAGCATTTT
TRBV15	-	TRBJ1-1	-	CATSISPWAGAFF	TGTGCCACCAGCATAAGTCCGTGGGCGGGAGCTTTCTTT
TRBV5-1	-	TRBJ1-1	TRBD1	CASRLGTGTTEAFF	TGCGCCAGCAGATTGGGGACAGGGACCACTGAAGCTTTCTTT
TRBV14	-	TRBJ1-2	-	CASSQNRESFSGYTF	TGTGCCAGCAGCCAAAACAGGGAAAGTTTCTCTGGCTACACCTTC
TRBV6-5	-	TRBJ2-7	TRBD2	CASSYGTSGRYEQYF	TGTGCCAGCAGTTACGGGACTAGCGGGCGATACGAGCAGTACTTC
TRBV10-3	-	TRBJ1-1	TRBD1	CAIRRQGVGTEAFF	TGTGCCATCAGACGACAGGGCGTGGGCACTGAAGCTTTCTTT
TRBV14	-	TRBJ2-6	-	CASSQDRYSGANVLTF	TGTGCCAGCAGCCAAGACAGGTACTCTGGGGCCAACGTCCTGACTTTC
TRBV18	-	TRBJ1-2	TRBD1	CASSLGTDHSNYGYTF	TGTGCCAGCTCACTAGGGACAGACCATTCTAACTATGGCTACACCTTC
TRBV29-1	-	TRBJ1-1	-	CSVDRVGNTEAFF	TGCAGCGTTGACCGGGTGGGGAACACTGAAGCTTTCTTT
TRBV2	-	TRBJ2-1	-	CASRSDRSSYNEQFF	TGTGCCAGCAGATCAGACAGAAGCTCCTACAATGAGCAGTTCTTC
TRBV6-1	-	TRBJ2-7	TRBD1	CATSSPWDRGREQYF	TGTGCTACCAGCAGTCCGTGGGACAGGGGCCGCGAGCAGTACTTC